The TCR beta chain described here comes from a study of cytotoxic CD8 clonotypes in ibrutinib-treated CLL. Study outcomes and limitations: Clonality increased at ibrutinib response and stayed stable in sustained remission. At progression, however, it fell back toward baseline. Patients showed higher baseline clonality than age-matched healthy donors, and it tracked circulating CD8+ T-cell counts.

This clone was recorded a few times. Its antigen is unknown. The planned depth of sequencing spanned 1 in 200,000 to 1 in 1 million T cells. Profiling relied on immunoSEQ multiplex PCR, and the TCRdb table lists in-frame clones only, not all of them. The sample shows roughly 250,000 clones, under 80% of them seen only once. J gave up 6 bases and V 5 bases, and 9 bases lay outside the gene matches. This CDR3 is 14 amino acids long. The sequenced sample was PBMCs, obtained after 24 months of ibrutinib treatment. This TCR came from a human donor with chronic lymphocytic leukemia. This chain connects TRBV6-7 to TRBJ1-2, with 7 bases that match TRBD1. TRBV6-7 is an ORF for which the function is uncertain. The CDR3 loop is CASSLLYRGDGYTF. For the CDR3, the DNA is TGTGCCAGCAGTCTCCTGTACAGGGGCGATGGCTACACCTTC.